This is a list of T cell receptor beta chains from one sample in a study of blood T cells in healthy people across ages. From the 5' RACE reads, TCRdb called clonotypes with MiXCR, one entry per CDR3 protein. This sample has about a million distinct CDR3 sequences, with about 51% found just once. The sequenced material came from blood. The receptors here all came from a woman in her sixties or seventies in good health. Each CDR3 is given with its conserved first and last residue. Each record gives: J gene, V gene, CDR3 protein.

j_gene: .; v_gene: TRBV11-2; CDR3aa: CASSLGLEHEQYF
j_gene: TRBJ2-7; v_gene: TRBV7-2; CDR3aa: CASSLGRVSYEQYF
j_gene: TRBJ2-5; v_gene: TRBV28; CDR3aa: CASSSPGTGGRETQYF
j_gene: .; v_gene: TRBV4-2; CDR3aa: CAGSQPGSLSEQYF
j_gene: TRBJ1-2; v_gene: TRBV12-3/TRBV12-4; CDR3aa: CASSSTGTYGYTF
j_gene: TRBJ1-2; v_gene: TRBV12-3/TRBV12-4; CDR3aa: CASSLGDNYGYTF
j_gene: TRBJ2-1; v_gene: TRBV4-1; CDR3aa: CASSQDYPDEQFF
j_gene: TRBJ2-5; v_gene: TRBV7-2; CDR3aa: CASSLAPGQGAAGETQYF
j_gene: TRBJ2-1; v_gene: TRBV10-3; CDR3aa: CAISDRTGGGYNEQFF
j_gene: TRBJ2-3; v_gene: TRBV10-3; CDR3aa: CASQGGNTDTQYF
j_gene: TRBJ2-3; v_gene: TRBV4-2; CDR3aa: CASSQGVGSVTDTQYF
j_gene: TRBJ2-1; v_gene: TRBV6-6; CDR3aa: CASSYGRALQDEQFF
j_gene: TRBJ1-1; v_gene: TRBV6-5; CDR3aa: CASSARDRGLYFF
j_gene: TRBJ2-7; v_gene: TRBV4-1; CDR3aa: CASSQVAGVSYEQYF
j_gene: TRBJ2-1; v_gene: TRBV5-5; CDR3aa: CASGLAIGPGDSSNNEQFF
j_gene: TRBJ2-3; v_gene: TRBV24-1; CDR3aa: CATSDPQRASTDTQYF
j_gene: TRBJ2-7; v_gene: TRBV20-1; CDR3aa: CSAIRALSKDSSYEQYF
j_gene: .; v_gene: TRBV12-3/TRBV12-4; CDR3aa: CASSLVEGYEQYF
j_gene: TRBJ2-3; v_gene: TRBV12-3/TRBV12-4; CDR3aa: CASTLAGGPVDTQYF
j_gene: TRBJ1-2; v_gene: TRBV3-1; CDR3aa: CASRPRGNYGYTF
j_gene: TRBJ2-3; v_gene: TRBV7-8; CDR3aa: CASSPRRVPTDTQYF
j_gene: TRBJ2-5; v_gene: TRBV12-3/TRBV12-4; CDR3aa: CASSPPAGRETQYF
j_gene: TRBJ2-7; v_gene: TRBV9; CDR3aa: CASSRGLAASYEQYF
j_gene: TRBJ1-2; v_gene: TRBV27; CDR3aa: CASSVGGRRGYTF
j_gene: TRBJ2-6; v_gene: TRBV29-1; CDR3aa: CSVGQFRGANVLTF
j_gene: TRBJ2-7; v_gene: TRBV29-1; CDR3aa: CSASRGQGYEQYF
j_gene: TRBJ2-1; v_gene: TRBV7-3; CDR3aa: CASSDSSAGTNEQFF
j_gene: TRBJ2-1; v_gene: TRBV15; CDR3aa: CATSRKSGARSYNEQFF
j_gene: TRBJ2-5; v_gene: TRBV20-1; CDR3aa: CSAPVTTWGETQYF
j_gene: TRBJ2-1; v_gene: TRBV11-1; CDR3aa: CASSSSGNSYNEQFF
j_gene: TRBJ1-4; v_gene: TRBV10-1; CDR3aa: CASSETRSGDEKLFF
j_gene: TRBJ1-6; v_gene: TRBV27; CDR3aa: CASSSIRGPYSPLHF
j_gene: TRBJ2-7; v_gene: TRBV5-1; CDR3aa: CASSLARTGGEQYF
j_gene: TRBJ2-4; v_gene: TRBV12-3/TRBV12-4; CDR3aa: CASSDWGAKNIQYF
j_gene: TRBJ2-5; v_gene: TRBV7-9; CDR3aa: CASSSERTSGTQYF
j_gene: TRBJ1-1; v_gene: TRBV15; CDR3aa: CATSRFRDRGILNTEAFF
j_gene: .; v_gene: TRBV11-2; CDR3aa: CASSLAGQGHYNEQYF
j_gene: TRBJ2-7; v_gene: TRBV6-2/TRBV6-3; CDR3aa: CASSSGFWNEQYF
j_gene: TRBJ2-1; v_gene: TRBV30; CDR3aa: CACRDRVNEQFF
j_gene: TRBJ2-3; v_gene: TRBV4-1; CDR3aa: CASSQGDLGLAGADTQYF
j_gene: TRBJ2-6; v_gene: TRBV6-2/TRBV6-3; CDR3aa: CASSPEAGTSGANVLTF